This is a list of T cell receptor beta chains from one sample in a study of T cells in Graves' hyperthyroidism and ophthalmopathy. MiXCR, run by TCRdb on the multiplex PCR reads, gives a single entry per CDR3 protein. The data show around 540,000 distinct CDR3 sequences, about 43% seen once. Sequencing was done on a sample of peripheral blood or thyroid tissue (not recorded which). These TCRs come from a woman younger than 35 with Graves' hyperthyroidism. The CDR3 runs from the conserved cysteine through the conserved F or W. The D gene is left open where the match is weak. Clone sizes are given selectively: once, few, many, or a class where the clone is expanded.

.	few	TRBV2	TRBJ2-5	TGTGCCAGCAGATACCCCGGGGAGACCCAGTACTTC	CASRYPGETQYF
TRBD1	few	TRBV29-1	TRBJ1-2	TGCAGCGTTGAACAAGAAACAGGGGGCGGGGGCTACACCTTC	CSVEQETGGGGYTF
.	few	TRBV11-2	TRBJ2-5	TGTGCCAGCTTGGGGATGGGTCTGGGCCAAGAGACCCAGTACTTC	CASLGMGLGQETQYF
.	few	TRBV7-2	TRBJ1-6	TGTGCCAGCAGCTCCAACAGGGTATGGAATTCACCCCTCCACTTT	CASSSNRVWNSPLHF
.	.	TRBV24-1	TRBJ2-1	TGTGCCACCAGTGAGCTCTCGCCTAATGAGCAGTTCTTC	CATSELSPNEQFF
.	few	TRBV7-9	TRBJ2-7	TGTGCCAGCAGCTTCGGGGGCATCGACGAGCAGTACTTC	CASSFGGIDEQYF
TRBD1	.	TRBV29-1	TRBJ2-7	TGCAGCGTGGGGGGGACAGGGACCAACGAGCAGTACTTC	CSVGGTGTNEQYF
TRBD1	many	TRBV2	TRBJ1-2	TGTGCCAGCAGAGACAGGGAAAACTATGGCTACACCTTC	CASRDRENYGYTF
.	many	TRBV2	TRBJ1-3	TGTGCCAGCAATTTCGGGCAGGAGAACACCATATATTTT	CASNFGQENTIYF
.	once	TRBV7-2	TRBJ1-6	TGTGCCAGCAGCCCCGGGACTCTTAGCTCCTATAATTCACCCCTCCACTTT	CASSPGTLSSYNSPLHF
.	few	TRBV7-3	TRBJ2-2	TGTGCCAGCAGCCATATAAACACCGGGGAGCTGTTTTTT	CASSHINTGELFF
.	.	TRBV29-1	TRBJ1-3	TGCAGCGCCGGGGATGTTGGCACCATATATTTT	CSAGDVGTIYF
TRBD1	few	TRBV7-2	TRBJ1-1	TGTGCCAGCAGCTCGGACAGGGGTGATGGTGAAGCTTTCTTT	CASSSDRGDGEAFF
.	many	TRBV25-1	TRBJ1-1	TGTGCCAGCAGTGAATACCAGTTCACTGAAGCTTTCTTT	CASSEYQFTEAFF
TRBD2	.	TRBV2	TRBJ2-7	TGTGCCAGCAGTGGGTCGGGAGGGCCCTCCTACGAGCAGTACTTC	CASSGSGGPSYEQYF
TRBD1	.	TRBV7-6	TRBJ1-2	TGTGCCAGCAGCTTAGCGCCGATGGGACAGAACTATGGCTACACCTTC	CASSLAPMGQNYGYTF
.	.	TRBV29-1	TRBJ2-1	TGCAGCCGACGTACCGTAGATGAGCAGTTCTTC	CSRRTVDEQFF
TRBD1	.	TRBV7-9	TRBJ1-2	TGTGCCAGCAGCCACCGGGACAGGACGAACTATGGCTACACCTTC	CASSHRDRTNYGYTF
.	many	TRBV29-1	TRBJ1-2	TGCAGCGTTGCAACACGGAAGAATGGCTACACCTTC	CSVATRKNGYTF
TRBD1	.	TRBV7-9	TRBJ1-4	TGTGCCAGCAGTCCTAGGACAGGGAGGAGAGAAAAACTGTTTTTT	CASSPRTGRREKLFF
.	many	TRBV19	TRBJ2-5	TGTGCCAGTAGTCCCCTCCGGACTGGCAAGGAGACCCAGTACTTC	CASSPLRTGKETQYF
TRBD1	.	TRBV12-3/TRBV12-4	TRBJ1-1	TGTGCCAGCAGTTTAGCGAAAAGGGGGCCAAACACTGAAGCTTTCTTT	CASSLAKRGPNTEAFF
TRBD2	many	TRBV24-1	TRBJ2-5	TGTGCCACCAGTGATGAAACCGGGACTAGCAGCGAGACCCAGTACTTC	CATSDETGTSSETQYF
TRBD1	.	TRBV2	TRBJ1-2	TGTGCCAGCTCACCATCTCGAGACAGGGGTAACTATGGCTACACCTTC	CASSPSRDRGNYGYTF
.	many	TRBV7-9	TRBJ1-2	TGTGCCAGCAGCTCGGCAGGGAACTATGGCTACACCTTC	CASSSAGNYGYTF
TRBD1	few	TRBV7-9	TRBJ1-1	TGTGCCAGCAGCCCTCGACAGGGACTAATGAACACTGAAGCTTTCTTT	CASSPRQGLMNTEAFF
.	once	TRBV5-1	TRBJ2-2	TGCGCCAGCAGCCCGTCGAGGGTTACCGGGGAGCTGTTTTTT	CASSPSRVTGELFF
TRBD1	.	TRBV7-2	TRBJ1-1	TGTGCCAGCAGCCTTACAGGGGGCTGGAACACTGAAGCTTCCTTT	CASSLTGGWNTEASF
TRBD2	.	TRBV20-1	TRBJ2-7	TGCAGTGCCCTGGGAGGGTACGAGCAGTACTTC	CSALGGYEQYF
TRBD1	few	TRBV7-9	TRBJ2-2	TGTGCCAGCAGCTCAACAGGGGCCACCGGGGAGCTGTTTTTT	CASSSTGATGELFF
.	.	TRBV12-3/TRBV12-4	TRBJ2-2	TGTGCCAGCAACACCGGGACAAGGTCCTACACCGGGGAGCTGTTTTTT	CASNTGTRSYTGELFF
TRBD1	few	TRBV7-9	TRBJ1-4	TGTGCCAGCAGCCCGACCTTCGGGACAGCTAATGAAAAACTGTTTTTT	CASSPTFGTANEKLFF
TRBD1	few	TRBV6-5	TRBJ1-2	TGTGCCAGCAGGGCACAGGGGGCAGACTATGGCTACACCTTC	CASRAQGADYGYTF
TRBD2	.	TRBV6-5	TRBJ2-6	TGTGCCAGCAGTCCCGGGACTAGCCGATACTCTGGGGCCAACGTCCTGACTTTC	CASSPGTSRYSGANVLTF
.	few	TRBV7-2	TRBJ1-2	TGTGCCAGCAGGTTAGGGGACCGGGCCTATGGCTACACCTTC	CASRLGDRAYGYTF
.	.	TRBV4-2	TRBJ1-3	TGTGCCAGCAGCCACAGCTCTGGAAACACCATATATTTT	CASSHSSGNTIYF
.	.	TRBV4-1	TRBJ2-7	TGCGCCAGCAGCCACCCAGGTACCAGGGGTCTGTGCGAGCAGTACTTC	CASSHPGTRGLCEQYF
.	.	TRBV7-9	TRBJ2-7	TGTGCCAGCAGCTTAGAGACTATCTCCTACGAGCAGTACTTC	CASSLETISYEQYF
TRBD1	few	TRBV20-1	TRBJ1-1	TGCAGTGCGCCCAACCAGGGGGCTGAGAGGAACACTGAAGCTTTCTTT	CSAPNQGAERNTEAFF
.	.	TRBV12-3/TRBV12-4	TRBJ1-5	TGTGCCAGCAGTTACCGCATGAGCAATCAGCCCCAGCATTTT	CASSYRMSNQPQHF
.	.	TRBV29-1	TRBJ2-5	TGCAGCGTTTTCCCGGGGGACGGGACCCAGTACTTC	CSVFPGDGTQYF
.	few	TRBV7-3	TRBJ2-6	TGTGCCAGCAGCTTATTCCCCCTGACAGAAGCTGGGGCCAACGTCCTGACTTTC	CASSLFPLTEAGANVLTF
TRBD1	.	TRBV2	TRBJ1-6	TGTGCCAGCAGTTTTGGGACAGGAGGTAGTTCACCCCTCCACTTT	CASSFGTGGSSPLHF
.	.	TRBV19	TRBJ1-2	TGTGCCAGTAGTATAACCGGAGGGTTGAATGGCTACACCTTC	CASSITGGLNGYTF
.	.	TRBV9	TRBJ1-2	TGTGCCAGCACCCCCCTTCTCAGGGAGGGCTACACCTTC	CASTPLLREGYTF
.	.	TRBV29-1	TRBJ2-5	TGCAGCGTTCGAAGGTCAGGGGCTGGGGAGACCCAGTACTTT	CSVRRSGAGETQYF
.	.	TRBV5-6	TRBJ1-5	TGTGCCAGCAGCTTGTGGCCTGAGGGGCACAAGCCCCAGCATTTT	CASSLWPEGHKPQHF
TRBD1	.	TRBV19	TRBJ1-2	TGTGCCATTAGTCTAGACAGGGCCTATGGCTACACCTTC	CAISLDRAYGYTF
.	.	TRBV5-1	TRBJ1-2	TGCGCCAGCAGCCCCCGGGACGGGGGGTCCGAGGCCACCTTC	CASSPRDGGSEATF
.	.	TRBV7-2	TRBJ2-7	TGTGCCAGCAGCGGGGGGACAGTTACCCACTCCTACGAGCAGTACTTC	CASSGGTVTHSYEQYF
.	once	TRBV7-8	TRBJ1-5	TGTGCCAGCAGCCAAGCTTTGTCAAGGACCAATCAGCCCCAGCATTTT	CASSQALSRTNQPQHF
.	few	TRBV19	TRBJ1-4	TGTGCCAGTAGTATTTCTGAGGATCGGGAAAAACTGTTTTTT	CASSISEDREKLFF
TRBD1	.	TRBV10-3	TRBJ1-5	TGTGCCATCAGTGAATGCACAGGGGATCAGCCCCAGCATTTT	CAISECTGDQPQHF
TRBD1	many	TRBV29-1	TRBJ1-6	TGCAGCGCCCGTGCAGGGGGTCCGAGTTCACCCCTCCACTTT	CSARAGGPSSPLHF
.	.	TRBV25-1	TRBJ1-6	TGTGCCGTGGGGCAGGGGAATTCACCCCTCCACTTT	CAVGQGNSPLHF
.	once	TRBV24-1	TRBJ2-2	TGTGCCACCAGCAGAGCGAATACAGGGAACACCGGGGAGCTGTTTTTT	CATSRANTGNTGELFF
TRBD1	.	TRBV29-1	TRBJ1-2	TGCAGCGTTGAGCGGACAGGTTTTCGGGGCTACACCTTC	CSVERTGFRGYTF
TRBD2	few	TRBV7-2	TRBJ2-7	TGTGCCAGCAGCTTATTAAGCGGGAGGGAGGCCTACGAGCAGTACTTC	CASSLLSGREAYEQYF
.	.	TRBV7-9	TRBJ2-2	TGTGCCAGCAGCTTATATCCCGCAACTAACACCGGGGAGCTGTTTTTT	CASSLYPATNTGELFF
.	.	TRBV29-1	TRBJ1-2	TGCAGCCTCACCGCGTCTGGCTACACCTTC	CSLTASGYTF